This passage covers 31 T cell receptor beta chains from one sample sequenced in a study of OX40 agonist ivuxolimab in advanced cancers. Method: immunoSEQ multiplex PCR; TCRdb's copy keeps in-frame clones and lacks some. The sample contains approximately 64,000 clones, 87% of which appear only once. This specimen was CD4+ or CD8+ T cells sorted from blood, taken in a trial of the OX40 agonist ivuxolimab. These receptor sequences come from an adult with an advanced solid tumor such as melanoma, head and neck, liver or kidney cancer.

There are a few counts of this clone. This chain links TRBV11-3 with TRBJ2-1; 11 bases match TRBD1. The CDR3 length is 14 residues. Losses at the gene ends were 5 bases for V and 8 bases for J; bases not matched to a gene: 5. Germline V gene data show CDR1 as SGHNT and CDR2 as YENEEA. The CDR3 loop is CASSPGQGADEQFF. For the CDR3, the DNA is TGTGCCAGCAGCCCCGGACAGGGGGCTGATGAGCAGTTCTTC.

The chain couples TRBV2 to TRBJ2-6, with 7 bases that match TRBD1. V was pared by 5 bases and J by 8 bases, with 6 bases of the junction left unmatched. The CDR3 totals 14 residues. Germline assignment: CDR1 SNHLY and CDR2 FYNNEI. The CDR3 here is CASSKTTGTNVLTF. DNA for the CDR3: TGTGCCAGCAGTAAGACGACAGGGACCAACGTCCTGACTTTC.

The V call is TRBV9, the J call TRBJ2-2, with 7 bases matching TRBD2. The length of the CDR3 is 16 residues. The V segment lost 0 bases and the J segment 3 bases; nucleotides outside the gene matches: 5. CDR1 is SGDLS and CDR2 is YYNGEE in the germline V gene. The chain's CDR3 is CASSVVASGYTGELFF. CDR3 nucleotides: TGTGCCAGCAGCGTAGTGGCTAGCGGATACACCGGGGAGCTGTTTTTT.

The CDR3 is CASSEALQEHEQFF. As DNA, the CDR3 is TGTGCCAGCAGTGAAGCGCTTCAGGAGCATGAGCAGTTCTTC. V gene TRBV2 combines with J gene TRBJ2-1; D gene uncertain. The length of the CDR3 is 14 residues. The germline V gene has CDR1 SNHLY and CDR2 FYNNEI. The ends were cut back, 0 bases at V and 8 bases at J, with 11 bases in the middle.

This chain connects TRBV10-3 to TRBJ1-2; 7 bases are shared with TRBD1. J gave up 9 bases and V 3 bases, and 10 bases lay outside the gene matches. This CDR3 spans 14 amino acids. The germline CDR1 and CDR2 sequences are ENHRY and SYGVKD. The DNA of the CDR3 is TGTGCCATCAGTGAACAAACAGGGGTATTAAGCTACACCTTC. This sequence encodes CAISEQTGVLSYTF.

Only one count was recorded for this clone. The chain is built from TRBV6-1 and TRBJ2-5; 11 bases match TRBD1. The CDR3 runs to 15 residues. V lost 6 bases, J lost 2 bases, and 5 bases stayed unmatched. CDR1 is MNHNS, CDR2 SASEGT, per germline. The CDR3 coding sequence is TGTGCCAGCAGGAGGGACAGGGGGAGGCAAGAGACCCAGTACTTC. Amino acids: CASRRDRGRQETQYF.

As concerns this clone: This may be a read error: a much more frequent sequence differs by one nucleotide. This CDR3 is also generated by other DNA sequences in the sample. The rearrangement uses TRBV18 and TRBJ2-7; D may be TRBD1 or TRBD2 (5 bases each). CDR1 is KGHSH, CDR2 LQKENI, per germline. Trimming removed 3 bases from V and 1 base from J, with 13 bases in between. This CDR3 is built from 15 residues. CDR3 protein: CASSPGTGSSYEQYF. The DNA for the CDR3 is TGTGCCAGCTCACCGGGGACGGGGAGTTCCTACGAGCAGTACTTC.

The chain uses TRBV2 and TRBJ1-1, with D unresolved. CDR1 is SNHLY and CDR2 is FYNNEI in the germline V gene. CDR3 length equals 14 residues. V was pared by 7 bases and J by 0 bases, with 12 bases between. Here the CDR3 reads CASKDGGLNTEAFF. CDR3 nucleotides: TGTGCCAGCAAGGACGGCGGACTGAACACTGAAGCTTTCTTT.

In its sample, this clone was seen once. The chain uses TRBV6-1 and TRBJ2-5, with D hard to call. The DNA matches TRBJ2-7 better at its end, which makes the J call doubtful. There are 15 residues in the CDR3. Germline V gives CDR1 MNHNS, CDR2 SASEGT. The CDR3, as DNA: TGTGCCAGCAGTGGTGGTCAGGACCGTTCCTACGAGCAGTACTTC. Its translation is CASSGGQDRSYEQYF.

The chain couples TRBV18 to TRBJ2-1; a possible D gene is TRBD2 (5 bases). The CDR3 covers 14 residues. The V gene's germline CDR1 is KGHSH and CDR2 LQKENI. With 3 bases removed from V and 7 bases from J, the gap between germline ends came to 13 bases. CDR3 in amino acids: CASSPPPGGNEQFF. The CDR3 nucleotides are TGTGCCAGCTCACCCCCCCCGGGCGGGAATGAGCAGTTCTTC.

The chain couples TRBV11-2 to TRBJ2-1; 7 bases are shared with TRBD2. Trimming removed 1 base from V and 0 bases from J; junction bases left unmatched: 6. The CDR3 sequence is 17 residues long. The germline V gene has CDR1 SGHAT and CDR2 FQNNGV. CDR3 nucleotide sequence: TGTGCCAGCAGCTTAGGGGCTAGCGGCAGCTCCTACAATGAGCAGTTCTTC. The encoded protein is CASSLGASGSSYNEQFF.

The table lists this clone with a count of one. The junction departs from the called germline gene at one end, perhaps through a read error. The chain uses TRBV14 and TRBJ2-1; D possibly corresponds to TRBD2 (6 bases). The CDR3 extends over 12 amino acids. Germline values: CDR1 SGHDN, CDR2 FVKESK. The CDR3: CASSQVVTGEVF. The CDR3 DNA sequence: TGTGCCAGCAGCCAAGTTGTAACGGGGGAGGTCTTC.

The chain joins TRBV19 to TRBJ2-1; weak D call: TRBD1 (6 bases). Germline-derived CDR1 and CDR2 are LNHDA and SQIVND (reference sequence). V lost 7 bases, J lost 4 bases, and 11 bases lay in between. This CDR3 comprises 13 residues. CDR3 nucleotide sequence: TGTGCCAGTAATAAGGGGGAATACAATGAGCAGTTCTTC. Translating it yields CASNKGEYNEQFF.

The CDR3 DNA reads as TGTGCCAGCAGCCAAGGGTGGGGGGGAGAGACCCAGTACTTC. The encoded protein is CASSQGWGGETQYF. V and J are TRBV7-9 and TRBJ2-5; 7 nucleotides agree with TRBD2. The CDR3 loop spans 14 amino acids. The germline V gene encodes CDR1 SEHNR and CDR2 FQNEAQ (reference sequence). V lost 5 bases, J lost 4 bases, and 7 bases stayed unmatched.

The chain couples TRBV5-4 to TRBJ2-7; TRBD1 matches 8 bases. The CDR3 is 14 amino acids. V lost 4 bases, J lost 4 bases, and 7 bases stayed unmatched. The V gene's germline CDR1 is SGHNT and CDR2 YYREEE (reference sequence). CDR3 coding DNA: TGTGCCAGCAGCCCAGGGGGCAGTGGATACGAGCAGTACTTC. Translation: CASSPGGSGYEQYF. Full variable domain (missing parts from reference TRBV5-4 and TRBJ2-7): ETGVTQSPTHLIKTRGQQVTLRCSSQSGHNTVSWYQQALGQGPQFIFQYYREEENGRGNFPPRFSGLQFPNYSSELNVNALELDDSALYLCASSPGGSGYEQYFGPGTRLTVT.

The J gene is TRBJ2-7, the V gene TRBV28, with unresolved D. The germline gives CDR1 MDHEN, CDR2 SYDVKM. V lost 7 bases and J lost 2, with 12 bases in between. The CDR3 sequence is 13 residues long. The CDR3: CASTQHSTYEQYF. The CDR3 DNA reads TGTGCCAGCACCCAACACTCGACCTACGAGCAGTACTTC. Looking up the rest from reference TRBV28 and TRBJ2-7 gives the full variable domain: DVKVTQSSRYLVKRTGEKVFLECVQDMDHENMFWYRQDPGLGLRLIYFSYDVKMKEKGDIPEGYSVSREKKERFSLILESASTNQTSMYLCASTQHSTYEQYFGPGTRLTVT.

This clone was counted only a few times. The gene calls are TRBV27 and TRBJ2-2; TRBD1 aligns across 8 bases. V lost 5 bases and J lost 6; bases outside the gene matches: 14. The CDR3 consists of 17 residues. Germline V gene data show CDR1 as MNHEY and CDR2 as SMNVEV (reference sequence). DNA for the CDR3: TGTGCCAGCAGTGTGGCCGGACAGGGACCTCGGTCCGGGGAGCTGTTTTTT. This sequence encodes CASSVAGQGPRSGELFF.

The genes are TRBV19 and TRBJ1-1; no clear D. Per the germline V gene, CDR1 is LNHDA and CDR2 is SQIVND (reference sequence). V dropped 3 bases and J dropped 3 bases, with 8 bases sitting between them. This CDR3 spans 13 amino acids. The CDR3 sequence: CASSIGSYTEAFF. The CDR3 DNA sequence: TGTGCCAGTAGTATTGGGAGCTACACTGAAGCTTTCTTT. The entire variable domain, with the rest obtained from reference TRBV19 and TRBJ1-1, is as follows: DGGITQSPKYLFRKEGQNVTLSCEQNLNHDAMYWYRQDPGQGLRLIYYSQIVNDFQKGDIAEGYSVSREKKESFPLTVTSAQKNPTAFYLCASSIGSYTEAFFGQGTRLTVV.

The chain carries TRBV7-2 and TRBJ2-1; D is uncertain. Trimming left V 3 bases short and J 7 bases short, with 10 bases between. In germline, CDR1 is SGHTA, CDR2 FQGNSA. This CDR3 is built from 13 residues. The CDR3 loop reads CASSLVSRNEQFF. The CDR3 region has the DNA TGTGCCAGCAGCTTGGTGTCCCGTAATGAGCAGTTCTTC. The variable domain in full, with the rest retrieved from reference TRBV7-2 and TRBJ2-1, is GAGVSQSPSNKVTEKGKDVELRCDPISGHTALYWYRQSLGQGLEFLIYFQGNSAPDKSGLPSDRFSAERTGGSVSTLTIQRTQQEDSAVYLCASSLVSRNEQFFGPGTRLTVL.

V is TRBV4-1 and J is TRBJ2-3, with 7 bases aligning to TRBD2. Trimming took 1 base from V and 3 from J; bases not matched to a gene: 7. The CDR3 length is 16 residues. Per germline, CDR1 MGHRA and CDR2 YSYEKL. The CDR3 protein is CASSQGGGLITDTQYF. DNA for the CDR3: TGCGCCAGCAGCCAAGGGGGGGGGTTGATTACAGATACGCAGTATTTT.

V gene TRBV7-9 combines with J gene TRBJ1-2; 9 bases line up with TRBD1. The CDR3 sequence is 12 residues long. V lost 1 base and J lost 13; bases outside the gene matches: 4. Germline loops: CDR1 SEHNR, CDR2 FQNEAQ (reference sequence). The CDR3 is CASSLVGQGFTF. DNA for the CDR3: TGTGCCAGCAGCTTAGTTGGACAGGGGTTCACCTTC.

The chain is built from TRBV25-1 and TRBJ2-2; 9 bases map to TRBD2. CDR1 is MGHDK, CDR2 SYGVNS, per germline. This CDR3 region has 14 residues. V dropped 9 bases and J dropped 3; count of bases not matched to a gene: 5. CDR3 sequence reads: CASSGRGYTGELFF. The DNA for the CDR3 is TGTGCCAGTAGCGGGAGAGGATACACCGGGGAGCTGTTTTTT. Full variable domain (outside the CDR3, taken from reference TRBV25-1 and TRBJ2-2): EADIYQTPRYLVIGTGKKITLECSQTMGHDKMYWYQQDPGMELHLIHYSYGVNSTEKGDLSSESTVSRIRTEHFPLTLESARPSHTSQYLCASSGRGYTGELFFGEGSRLTVL.

This clone was seen only once. V gene TRBV5-1 combines with J gene TRBJ1-4; D perhaps matches TRBD1 (5 bases). CDR3 length equals 13 residues. V was cut by 5 bases and J by 5 bases, with 10 bases left in between. Germline CDR1 SGHRS, CDR2 YFSETQ. The CDR3 protein is CASRSGTNEKLFF. CDR3 DNA: TGCGCCAGCAGATCCGGGACGAATGAAAAACTGTTTTTT.

This chain uses TRBV2 with TRBJ1-2; D is unresolved. The CDR3 runs to 12 residues. V was clipped by 1 base and J by 5 bases, with 5 bases between them. Germline V gene sequence: CDR1 SNHLY, CDR2 FYNNEI. CDR3 nucleotide sequence: TGTGCCAGCAGTGAAGACGGTTATGGCTACACCTTC. This gives the protein CASSEDGYGYTF.

V is TRBV7-2 and J is TRBJ1-1; unclear D gene. The CDR3 runs to 14 residues. Germline loops: CDR1 SGHTA, CDR2 FQGNSA. The V end lost 5 bases, the J end lost 3 bases, and 13 bases lay between the germline ends. In nucleotides, the CDR3 is TGTGCCAGCAGCGAAACTCCACGGGACACTGAAGCTTTCTTT. Its translation is CASSETPRDTEAFF. The entire variable domain, with the rest obtained from reference TRBV7-2 and TRBJ1-1, is as follows: GAGVSQSPSNKVTEKGKDVELRCDPISGHTALYWYRQSLGQGLEFLIYFQGNSAPDKSGLPSDRFSAERTGGSVSTLTIQRTQQEDSAVYLCASSETPRDTEAFFGQGTRLTVV.

This clone was seen a single time. This chain joins TRBV9 and TRBJ2-7; TRBD2 aligns across 12 bases. The V gene's germline CDR1 is SGDLS and CDR2 YYNGEE. J was trimmed by 5 bases and V by 3 bases; bases with no gene match: 6. This CDR3 comprises 15 residues. CDR3 DNA sequence: TGTGCCAGCAGCGCGGGACTAGCGGGTATAGACGAGCAGTACTTC. Protein: CASSAGLAGIDEQYF.

Sample share makes this clone large. The chain carries TRBV10-2 and TRBJ1-2; D is uncertain. The V gene lost 7 bases and the J gene lost 2 bases, with 11 bases spanning the gap. Germline loops: CDR1 WSHSY, CDR2 SAAADI. The CDR3 sequence is 13 residues long. The CDR3 nucleotides read TGCGCCAGCATGGACGACGAGAACTATGGCTACACCTTC. Its protein is CASMDDENYGYTF.

This chain's CDR3 is CASSPPGQGDQETQYF. For the CDR3, the DNA is TGTGCCAGCAGCCCCCCGGGACAGGGGGATCAAGAGACCCAGTACTTC. The gene calls are TRBV4-2 and TRBJ2-5; 11 bases fit TRBD1. This CDR3 is 16 amino acids long. Trimming cost V 4 bases and J 2 bases; bases outside gene matches: 6. Germline V CDR1 and CDR2: LGHNA, YNFKEQ.

The J gene is TRBJ2-1, the V gene TRBV7-2, with 8 bases aligning to TRBD2. The germline CDR1 and CDR2 sequences are SGHTA and FQGNSA. V lost 4 bases, J lost 9 bases, and 11 bases stayed unmatched. This CDR3 comprises 15 residues. In DNA, the CDR3 is TGTGCCAGCAGCTCGCAACGAGCGGGAGCAGGTGAGCAGTTCTTC. Translating it yields CASSSQRAGAGEQFF.

This chain links TRBV19 with TRBJ2-7; TRBD2 matches at 11 bases. The CDR3 loop spans 18 amino acids. With 5 bases clipped from V and 1 base from J, the junction kept 13 bases outside the gene matches. Germline CDR1 is LNHDA and CDR2 is SQIVND (reference sequence). CDR3 region: CASSPELLAGGRSYEQYF. CDR3 coding DNA: TGTGCCAGTAGTCCTGAGTTGCTAGCGGGAGGTCGATCCTACGAGCAGTACTTC.

The chain links TRBV15 to TRBJ2-7, with 7 bases that match TRBD2. Trimming at V came to 4 bases and at J to 4 bases, leaving 10 bases not matched to a gene. CDR1 and CDR2 from the germline V gene are LNHNV and YYDKDF (reference sequence). This CDR3 spans 15 amino acids. The CDR3 DNA is TGTGCCACCAGCACCAAGGCGGCGGGAGTATACGAGCAGTACTTC. The encoded protein is CATSTKAAGVYEQYF.